The entry that follows covers one T cell receptor beta chain sequence. Its antigen is unidentified. This table comes from immunoSEQ multiplex PCR, and its TCRdb copy is limited to in-frame clones, with some not included. The sample contains 100,000 or so clones, roughly nine tenths of which appear only once. The record originates from a study of T cell responses to AZD1222 COVID-19 vaccine. Study results and limitations: Mostly white British, mostly female donors; authors suggested clonal diversity may be underestimated. Spike regions recognized by vaccine-associated CD4 TCRs spanned the protein, led by 160-218 and 743-854. Two AZD1222 doses significantly raised spike-specific TCR breadth and depth over controls.

This receptor was identified in an adult in good health. Material: peripheral blood, obtained on day 0 of AZD1222 vaccination.

As DNA, the CDR3 is TGTGCCAGCAGTGAACTTCTGTCAGCACTAAGCTACGAGCAGTACTTC. Encoded protein: CASSELLSALSYEQYF. V and J are TRBV6-1 and TRBJ2-7; the D is unclear. Germline CDR1 is MNHNS and CDR2 is SASEGT. The CDR3 is 16 residues long. Trimming stripped 2 bases from V and 3 bases from J, with 17 bases between.